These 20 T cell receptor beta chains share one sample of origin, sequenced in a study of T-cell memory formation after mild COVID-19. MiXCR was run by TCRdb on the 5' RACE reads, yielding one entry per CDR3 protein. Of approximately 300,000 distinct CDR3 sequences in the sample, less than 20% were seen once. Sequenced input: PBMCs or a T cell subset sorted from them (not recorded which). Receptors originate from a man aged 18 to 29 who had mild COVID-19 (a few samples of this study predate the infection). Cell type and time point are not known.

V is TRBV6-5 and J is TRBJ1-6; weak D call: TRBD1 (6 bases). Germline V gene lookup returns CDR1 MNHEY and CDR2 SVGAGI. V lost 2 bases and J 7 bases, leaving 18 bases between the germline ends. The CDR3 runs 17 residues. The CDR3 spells CASSYVGGGAENSPLHF. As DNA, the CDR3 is TGTGCCAGCAGTTACGTCGGAGGGGGGGCTGAGAATTCACCCCTCCACTTT.

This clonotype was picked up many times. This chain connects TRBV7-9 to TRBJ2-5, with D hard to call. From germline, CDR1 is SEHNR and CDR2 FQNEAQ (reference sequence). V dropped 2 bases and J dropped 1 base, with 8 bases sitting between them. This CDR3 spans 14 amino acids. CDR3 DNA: TGTGCCAGCAGCTTACATAATTTCCAAGAGACCCAGTACTTC. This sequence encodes CASSLHNFQETQYF.

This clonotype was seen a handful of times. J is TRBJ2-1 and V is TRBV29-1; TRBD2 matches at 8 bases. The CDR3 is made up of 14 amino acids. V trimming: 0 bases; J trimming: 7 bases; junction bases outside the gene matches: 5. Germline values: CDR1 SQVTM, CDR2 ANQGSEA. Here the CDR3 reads CSVEDAGGRNEQFF. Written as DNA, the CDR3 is TGCAGCGTTGAAGATGCGGGGGGACGAAATGAGCAGTTCTTC.

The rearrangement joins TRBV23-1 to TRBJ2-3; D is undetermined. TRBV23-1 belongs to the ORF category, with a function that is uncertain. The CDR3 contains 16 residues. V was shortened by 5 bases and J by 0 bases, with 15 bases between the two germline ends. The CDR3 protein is CASSAGFGCSTDTQYF. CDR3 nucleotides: TGCGCCAGCAGTGCCGGGTTTGGGTGCAGCACAGATACGCAGTATTTT.

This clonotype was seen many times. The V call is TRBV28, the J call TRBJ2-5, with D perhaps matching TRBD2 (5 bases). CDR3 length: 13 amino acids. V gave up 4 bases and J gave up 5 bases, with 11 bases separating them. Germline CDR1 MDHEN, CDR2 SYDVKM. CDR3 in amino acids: CASSSGVYETQYF. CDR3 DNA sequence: TGTGCCAGCAGTTCCGGGGTCTATGAGACCCAGTACTTC.

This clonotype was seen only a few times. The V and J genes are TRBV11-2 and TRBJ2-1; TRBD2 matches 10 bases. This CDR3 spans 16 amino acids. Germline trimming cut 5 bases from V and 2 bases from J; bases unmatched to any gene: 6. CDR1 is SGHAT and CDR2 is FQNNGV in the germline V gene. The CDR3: CASSGSGLAAYNEQFF. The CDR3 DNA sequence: TGTGCCAGCAGCGGATCCGGACTAGCGGCCTACAATGAGCAGTTCTTC.

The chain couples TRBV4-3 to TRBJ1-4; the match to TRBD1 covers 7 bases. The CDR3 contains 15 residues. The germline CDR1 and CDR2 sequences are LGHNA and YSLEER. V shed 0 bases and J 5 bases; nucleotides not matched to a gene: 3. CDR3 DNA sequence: TGCGCCAGCAGCCAAGACGGGACAGTGAATGAAAAACTGTTTTTT. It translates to CASSQDGTVNEKLFF.

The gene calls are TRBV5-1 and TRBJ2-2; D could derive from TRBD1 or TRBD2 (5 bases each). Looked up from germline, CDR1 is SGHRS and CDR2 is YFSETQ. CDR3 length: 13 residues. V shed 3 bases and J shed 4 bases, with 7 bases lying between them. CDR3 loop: CASSWGSTGELFF. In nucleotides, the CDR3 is TGCGCCAGCAGCTGGGGGAGCACCGGGGAGCTGTTTTTT.

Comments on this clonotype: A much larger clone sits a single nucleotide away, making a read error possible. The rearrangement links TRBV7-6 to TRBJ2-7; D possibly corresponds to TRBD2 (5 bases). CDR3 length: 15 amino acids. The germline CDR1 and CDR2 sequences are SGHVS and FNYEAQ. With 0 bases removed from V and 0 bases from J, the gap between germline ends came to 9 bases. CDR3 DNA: TGTGCCAGCAGCTTAGCGCCGGGAATCTCCTACGAGCAGTACTTC. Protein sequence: CASSLAPGISYEQYF.

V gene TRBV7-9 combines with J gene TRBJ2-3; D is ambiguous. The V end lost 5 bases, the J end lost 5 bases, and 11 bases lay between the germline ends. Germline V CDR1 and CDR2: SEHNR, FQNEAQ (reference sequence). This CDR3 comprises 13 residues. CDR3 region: CASSPTSLDTQYF. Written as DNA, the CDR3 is TGTGCCAGCAGCCCCACGAGTTTAGATACGCAGTATTTT.

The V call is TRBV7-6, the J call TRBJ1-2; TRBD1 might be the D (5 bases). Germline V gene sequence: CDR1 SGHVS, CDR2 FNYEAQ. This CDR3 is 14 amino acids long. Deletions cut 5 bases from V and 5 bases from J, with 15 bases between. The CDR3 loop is CASSRGGTEYGYTF. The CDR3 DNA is TGTGCCAGCAGCCGAGGCGGGACGGAATATGGCTACACCTTC. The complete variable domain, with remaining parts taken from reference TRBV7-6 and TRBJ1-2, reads GAGVSQSPRYKVTKRGQDVALRCDPISGHVSLYWYRQALGQGPEFLTYFNYEAQQDKSGLPNDRFSAERPEGSISTLTIQRTEQRDSAMYRCASSRGGTEYGYTFGSGTRLTVV.

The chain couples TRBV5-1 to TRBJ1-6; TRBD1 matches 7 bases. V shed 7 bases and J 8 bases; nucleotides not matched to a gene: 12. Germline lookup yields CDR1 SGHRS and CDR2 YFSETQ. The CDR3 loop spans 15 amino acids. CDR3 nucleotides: TGCGCCAGCGGATTGACAGGGCTCACGGATTCACCCCTCCACTTT. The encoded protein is CASGLTGLTDSPLHF.

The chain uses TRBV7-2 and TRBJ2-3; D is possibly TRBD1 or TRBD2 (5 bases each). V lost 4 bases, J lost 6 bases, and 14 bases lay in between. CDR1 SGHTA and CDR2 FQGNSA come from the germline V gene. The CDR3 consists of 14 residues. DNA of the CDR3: TGTGCCAGCAGCTACAGGATTAGCGCGGATACGCAGTATTTT. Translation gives CASSYRISADTQYF.

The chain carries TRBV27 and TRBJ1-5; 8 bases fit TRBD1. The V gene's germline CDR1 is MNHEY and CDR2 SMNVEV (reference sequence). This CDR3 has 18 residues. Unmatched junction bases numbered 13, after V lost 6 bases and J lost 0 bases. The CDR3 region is CASSRQGPDPYSNQPQHF. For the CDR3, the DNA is TGTGCCAGCAGCAGACAGGGGCCTGATCCTTATAGCAATCAGCCCCAGCATTTT.

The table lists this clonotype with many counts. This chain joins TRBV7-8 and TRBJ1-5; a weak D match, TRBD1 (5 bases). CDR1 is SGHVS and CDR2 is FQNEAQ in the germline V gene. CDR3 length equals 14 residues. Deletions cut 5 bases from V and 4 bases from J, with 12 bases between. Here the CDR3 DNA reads TGTGCCAGCAGCCGGGACTCTCCTAATCAGCCCCAGCATTTT. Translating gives CASSRDSPNQPQHF.

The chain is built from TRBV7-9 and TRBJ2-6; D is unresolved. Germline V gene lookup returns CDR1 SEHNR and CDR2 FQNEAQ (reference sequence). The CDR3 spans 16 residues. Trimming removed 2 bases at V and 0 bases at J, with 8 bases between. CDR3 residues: CASSLFGVSGANVLTF. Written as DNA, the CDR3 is TGTGCCAGCAGCTTATTTGGGGTCTCTGGGGCCAACGTCCTGACTTTC. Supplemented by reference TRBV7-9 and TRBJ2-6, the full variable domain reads DTGVSQNPRHKITKRGQNVTFRCDPISEHNRLYWYRQTLGQGPEFLTYFQNEAQLEKSRLLSDRFSAERPKGSFSTLEIQRTEQGDSAMYLCASSLFGVSGANVLTFGAGSRLTVL.

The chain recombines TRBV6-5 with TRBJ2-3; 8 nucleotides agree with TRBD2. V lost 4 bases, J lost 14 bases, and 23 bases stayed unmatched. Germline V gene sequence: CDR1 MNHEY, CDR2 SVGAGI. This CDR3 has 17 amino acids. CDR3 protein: CASSSSGSGGPRDKLYF. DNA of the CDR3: TGTGCCAGCAGTTCTTCCGGGAGCGGGGGCCCCAGAGATAAGTTGTATTTT.

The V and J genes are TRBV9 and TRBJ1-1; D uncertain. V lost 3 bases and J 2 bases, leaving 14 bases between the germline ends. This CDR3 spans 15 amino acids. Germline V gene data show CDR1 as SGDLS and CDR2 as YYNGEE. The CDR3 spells CASSGVTSVNTEAFF. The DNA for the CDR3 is TGTGCCAGCAGCGGAGTTACATCGGTTAACACTGAAGCTTTCTTT.

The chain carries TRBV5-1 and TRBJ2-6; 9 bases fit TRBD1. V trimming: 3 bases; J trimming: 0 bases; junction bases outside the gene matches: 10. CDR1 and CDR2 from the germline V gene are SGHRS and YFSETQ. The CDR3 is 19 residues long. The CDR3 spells CASSSPDRGRISGANVLTF. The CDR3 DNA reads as TGCGCCAGCAGCTCTCCGGACAGGGGTAGGATCTCTGGGGCCAACGTCCTGACTTTC.

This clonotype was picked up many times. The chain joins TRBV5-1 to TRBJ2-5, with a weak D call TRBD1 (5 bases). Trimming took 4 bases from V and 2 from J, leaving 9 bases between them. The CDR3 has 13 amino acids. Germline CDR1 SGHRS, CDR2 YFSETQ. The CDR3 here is CASSGAGQETQYF. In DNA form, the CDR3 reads TGCGCCAGCAGCGGGGCTGGGCAAGAGACCCAGTACTTC. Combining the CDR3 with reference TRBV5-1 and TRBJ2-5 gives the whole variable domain KAGVTQTPRYLIKTRGQQVTLSCSPISGHRSVSWYQQTPGQGLQFLFEYFSETQRNKGNFPGRFSGRQFSNSRSEMNVSTLELGDSALYLCASSGAGQETQYFGPGTRLLVL.